This T cell receptor beta chain emerged from a study of T cell responses to AZD1222 COVID-19 vaccine. TCRdb's copy holds only in-frame clones and misses some; the assay was immunoSEQ multiplex PCR. In the table there are roughly 58,000 clones, 75% to 90% of which are singletons. The germline gives CDR1 MDHEN, CDR2 SYDVKM. V was trimmed by 2 bases and J by 5 bases, leaving 12 bases between them. The CDR3 spans 14 residues. With regard to this clone: Its antigen is as yet unknown.

Overall study findings and caveats: Close to half of all spike-specific TCRs reportedly target regions of the variants that are unmutated. Spike-specific TCR breadth and depth grew following two AZD1222 doses. At baseline, seropositivity was found in only six or seven AZD1222 recipients. Repertoire sampling occurred only after the peak T cell response.

This sequence originates from an adult in good health. Source: peripheral blood, taken on day 0 of MenACWY control vaccination. This chain uses TRBV28 with TRBJ2-5; D remains unclear. CDR3: CASSLVGIGETQYF. The CDR3 DNA sequence: TGTGCCAGCAGTTTAGTGGGGATTGGGGAGACCCAGTACTTC.